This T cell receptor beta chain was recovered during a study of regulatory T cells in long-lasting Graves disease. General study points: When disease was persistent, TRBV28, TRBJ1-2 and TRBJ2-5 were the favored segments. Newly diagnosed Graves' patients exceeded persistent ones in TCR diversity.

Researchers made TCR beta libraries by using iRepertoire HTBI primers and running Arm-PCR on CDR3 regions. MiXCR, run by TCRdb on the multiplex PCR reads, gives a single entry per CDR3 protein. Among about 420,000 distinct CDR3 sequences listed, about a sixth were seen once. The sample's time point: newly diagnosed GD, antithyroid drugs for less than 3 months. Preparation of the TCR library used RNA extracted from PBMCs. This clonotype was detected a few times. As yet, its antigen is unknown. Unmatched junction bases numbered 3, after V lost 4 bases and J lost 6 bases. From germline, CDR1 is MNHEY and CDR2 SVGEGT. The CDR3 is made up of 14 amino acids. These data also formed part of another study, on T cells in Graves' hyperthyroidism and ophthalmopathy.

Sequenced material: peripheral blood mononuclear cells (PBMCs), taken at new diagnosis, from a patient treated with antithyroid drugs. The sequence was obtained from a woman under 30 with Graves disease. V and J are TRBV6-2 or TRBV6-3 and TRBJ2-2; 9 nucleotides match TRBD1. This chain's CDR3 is CASSWDREAGELFF. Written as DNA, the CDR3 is TGTGCCAGCAGTTGGGACAGGGAGGCCGGGGAGCTGTTTTTT.